The entry that follows covers one T cell receptor beta chain sequence. The antigen it binds to is not known. Base qualities are not recorded, but no much larger clone differs from it by a single base. This specimen belongs to a study of blood T cell repertoires in COVID-19 (dated by TCRdb to 2018 to 2021). A note on the overall study: Samples covering the acute and convalescent phases of COVID-19 were provided by collaborators in the United States, Italy and Spain. The material from the prospective study consisted of cDNA or gDNA derived from T cells, B-cell-depleted T cells, or PBMCs. Deeply sampled blood TCRbeta repertoires from subjects exposed to, actively infected with, or recovered from COVID-19 were included in the dataset. The repertoires were made available in a free public database intended to serve as a resource for research on the immune response to SARS-CoV-2. The samples were drawn from the first 160 participants of the ongoing ImmuneRACE study and from 950 to 1,500 subjects provided by 6 global collaborators. The sample metadata nearly always contained a de-identified subject ID, COVID-19 status, age in years and sex. Where available, HLA class I and class II types were taken from metadata supplied by the sample provider and were not determined by assay-based typing.

TCRbeta CDR3 regions were amplified from genomic DNA by means of the immunoSEQ Assay, a bias-controlled multiplex PCR. Per the source publication's procedure: The number of nucleated cells in each sample was estimated from the amplification of reference gene primers within the assay. To quantify the absolute abundance of each unique TCRbeta CDR3 rearrangement, sequence reads were collapsed and filtered. For each sample, productive Simpson clonality was calculated as the square root of Simpson's diversity index over productive rearrangements. Sourced from immuneACCESS, this table was stored by TCRdb with only in-frame sequences that have V and J called. A share of the clones is absent; for the studies checked, an unresolved V gene accounts for under half, and the remainder has no known explanation. D and trimming come from the DNA, and the V and J calls and clone size come from that table. Present in this sample are more than 90,000 clones, about nine tenths of which were seen just once. Roughly 4.5% of the sample comes from the top ten.

The collaborating institutions used their own protocols to collect whole blood in K2EDTA tubes. For TCRbeta analysis, collaborators shipped samples as frozen whole blood, isolated PBMCs, or DNA extracted from either of those sample types. The CDR3 has 13 amino acids, counting the end cysteine and phenylalanine. Only the CDR3 part of the read is kept: 39 bases, read in frame from the first base. Trimming removed 2 bases from V and 3 bases from J, leaving 7 bases between the germline ends. CDR1 and CDR2, looked up from the germline V gene (reference sequence), are LNHDA and SQIVND. What the research found in general, with its limitations: Clinical and demographic metadata were provided uncurated, with the amount varying by source and participant.

The source of this sequence is a middle-aged man with acute or convalescent COVID-19. The V and J segments used are TRBV19 and TRBJ1-1, with the D gene uncertain. Sequenced material: peripheral blood. The nucleotide sequence reads as follows: TGTGCCAGTAGTATATCCTATGACACTGAAGCTTTCTTT. Its protein is CASSISYDTEAFF.